This TCR beta chain was captured by sequencing in a study of CD4 and CD8 cells across lung adenocarcinoma regions. Localized lung adenocarcinoma, a non-small cell lung cancer, affected the donors. TCRdb re-called the PCR reads with MiXCR, one entry per CDR3 protein. The sample records around 23,000 distinct CDR3 sequences, 50% to 55% being singletons. The CDR3 totals 14 residues. Trimming left V 6 bases short and J 12 bases short, with 20 bases between. CDR1 is MNHNS, CDR2 SASEGT, per germline. Sequencing was done on a sample of CD8+ T cells from the center of a lung tumor. The chain employs TRBV6-1 and TRBJ2-2, with D possibly TRBD2 on 6 matching bases. This receptor was obtained from a male donor with lung adenocarcinoma. The CD4 and CD8 labels of this study may be unreliable. In DNA, the CDR3 is TGTGCCAGCAGGGGGACTGTAAGCACCGATAAGCTGTTTTTT. Amino acid sequence: CASRGTVSTDKLFF.